This TCR beta chain emerged from a study of T cell responses to AZD1222 COVID-19 vaccine. The wider study: Doses given second, at about 4 or about 12 weeks, were pooled.

V gave up 7 bases and J gave up 0 bases, with 6 bases separating them. The CDR3 consists of 12 residues. TCRdb's copy holds only in-frame clones and misses some; the assay was immunoSEQ multiplex PCR. The sample records 150,000 to 200,000 clones, around 92% being singletons. The sample was peripheral blood, taken on day 0 of AZD1222 vaccination. The chain joins TRBV12-3 or TRBV12-4 to TRBJ1-1; D is undetermined. The TCR comes from an adult in good health. The CDR3 region is CASNRLNTEAFF. The CDR3 nucleotides read TGTGCCAGCAACCGCCTGAACACTGAAGCTTTCTTT.